This T cell receptor beta chain was found in a study of long-term antiretroviral therapy in people with HIV. J lost 3 bases, V lost 8 bases, and 4 bases had no gene match. The CDR3 length is 13 residues. Germline assignment: CDR1 MDHEN and CDR2 SYDVKM. Survey-level resolution applied to immunoSEQ assay v3.0. The protocol was immunoSEQ multiplex PCR, while the TCRdb copy is restricted to in-frame clones and leaves out a portion. The sample holds about 11,000 clones, under 80% seen once. The sample in question was unsorted PBMCs, obtained at the start of antiretroviral therapy, before treatment. This chain joins TRBV28 and TRBJ2-5, with 9 bases that match TRBD2. This clonotype was obtained from a man aged 30 to 45 with HIV. The DNA of the CDR3 is TGTGCCAGCTTGGGCGGGGGGGAAGAGACCCAGTACTTC. Translated, it gives CASLGGGEETQYF.